The rows below give T cell receptor beta chains drawn from one sample of a study of shared clonotypes between healthy human individuals. Some clones are missing from TCRdb's copy, which holds only in-frame ones; the method was immunoSEQ multiplex PCR. The sample includes approximately 1.5 million clones, 98% of them seen just once. The specimen was naive CD4+ T cells sorted from blood. The source of these receptors is a man under 40 in good health. Each CDR3 is given with its conserved first and last residue. The order of the fields is V gene, clone size, D gene, J gene, CDR3 protein, CDR3 DNA. D genes are given only for firm matches. The size entry is marked missing in some rows and otherwise reads once, few, many or a size class.

>TRBV2|.|TRBD1|TRBJ2-7
CASSEGQPVSYEQYF
TGTGCCAGCAGTGAGGGACAGCCGGTCTCTTACGAGCAGTACTTC
>TRBV28|.|.|TRBJ1-4
CASTIGGFREKLFF
TGTGCCAGCACCATAGGGGGGTTTCGGGAAAAACTGTTTTTT
>TRBV11-3|.|.|TRBJ2-7
CASSSPLGGGASGEQYF
TGTGCCAGCAGCTCCCCACTCGGTGGGGGAGCGTCCGGCGAGCAGTACTTC
>TRBV5-1|.|TRBD1|TRBJ1-1
CASSRQGGDTEAFF
TGCGCCAGCAGCCGACAGGGTGGGGACACTGAAGCTTTCTTT
>TRBV7-9|.|.|TRBJ1-2
CASSFSEDYGYTF
TGTGCCAGCAGCTTTTCGGAAGACTATGGCTACACCTTC
>TRBV27|.|TRBD1|TRBJ1-1
CASSFLSQGDTEAFF
TGTGCCAGCAGTTTCCTCAGTCAGGGGGACACTGAAGCTTTCTTT
>TRBV27|.|TRBD1|TRBJ1-5
CASSAWTGLGNQPQHF
TGTGCCAGCAGTGCGTGGACAGGGTTAGGCAATCAGCCCCAGCATTTT
>TRBV5-1|.|TRBD1|TRBJ2-7
CASPPDRDYEQYF
TGCGCCAGCCCCCCCGACAGGGACTACGAGCAGTACTTC
>TRBV9|.|.|TRBJ2-3
CARVAGGSGTDTQYF
TGTGCCAGGGTTGCTGGGGGGTCCGGCACAGATACGCAGTATTTT
>TRBV7-9|.|TRBD1|TRBJ2-1
CASSEFRGRDEQFF
TGTGCCAGCAGCGAATTCAGGGGGCGGGATGAGCAGTTCTTC
>TRBV5-1|.|.|TRBJ2-7
CASSVLATEGEQYF
TGCGCCAGCAGCGTGCTAGCGACCGAGGGAGAGCAGTACTTC
>TRBV5-4|.|.|TRBJ2-3
CASSTRDGSTDTQYF
TGTGCCAGCAGCACCCGGGACGGAAGCACAGATACGCAGTATTTT
>TRBV5-4|.|.|TRBJ2-3
CASSLGGRTDTQYF
TGTGCCAGCAGCCTGGGGGGTAGGACAGATACGCAGTATTTT
>TRBV7-2|.|.|TRBJ2-1
CASTEGTYNEQFF
TGTGCCAGCACCGAGGGGACCTACAATGAGCAGTTCTTC
>TRBV9|.|.|TRBJ2-1
CASSPPGGTSYNEQFF
TGTGCCAGCAGCCCACCCGGCGGGACCTCCTACAATGAGCAGTTCTTC
>TRBV9|.|TRBD1|TRBJ2-7
CASSAGTDAPYEQYF
TGTGCCAGCAGCGCCGGGACAGATGCTCCTTACGAGCAGTACTTC
>TRBV4-3|.|TRBD1|TRBJ2-3
CASSRVRGTTDTQYF
TGCGCCAGCAGCCGAGTCAGGGGGACCACAGATACGCAGTATTTT
>TRBV25-1|.|TRBD2|TRBJ2-7
CASRDGLAGEKQYF
TGTGCCAGCAGAGACGGACTAGCGGGAGAGAAGCAGTACTTC
>TRBV5-1|.|.|TRBJ2-3
CASVPRGASTDTQYF
TGCGCCAGCGTCCCTCGGGGCGCATCCACAGATACGCAGTATTTT
>TRBV21-1|.|.|TRBJ2-1
CASSKRGQFF
TGTGCCAGCAGCAAAAGGGGGCAGTTCTTC
>TRBV29-1|.|.|TRBJ2-1
CSARGDSPSYNEQFF
TGCAGCGCCCGAGGGGACTCCCCCTCCTACAATGAGCAGTTCTTC
>TRBV10-3|.|.|TRBJ2-3
CAIRGGDTQYF
TGTGCCATCAGGGGGGGAGATACGCAGTATTTT
>TRBV4-1|.|.|TRBJ2-1
CASSHVLYNEQFF
TGCGCCAGCAGCCATGTCTTATACAATGAGCAGTTCTTC
>TRBV10-1|.|.|TRBJ2-1
CASSERIKNEQFF
TGCGCCAGCAGTGAGCGAATTAAGAATGAGCAGTTCTTC
>TRBV5-4|.|.|TRBJ2-7
CASSEDSSSYEQYF
TGTGCCAGCAGCGAGGACAGCAGCTCCTACGAGCAGTACTTC
>TRBV19|.|.|TRBJ2-1
CASSIQGSGPDEQFF
TGTGCCAGTAGTATACAGGGGTCCGGGCCCGATGAGCAGTTCTTC
>TRBV28|.|TRBD2|TRBJ2-7
CASRKTAGALSYEQYF
TGTGCCAGCAGGAAAACAGCGGGAGCCCTCTCCTACGAGCAGTACTTC
>TRBV6-4|.|TRBD2|TRBJ2-5
CASSDKAGRTYF
TGTGCCAGCAGTGACAAAGCGGGACGAACGTACTTC
>TRBV5-5|.|.|TRBJ1-2
CASSLAGNSYGYTF
TGTGCCAGCAGCTTGGCCGGCAACAGCTATGGCTACACCTTC
>TRBV30|.|.|TRBJ1-5
CAWSGRGNNQPQHF
TGTGCCTGGAGTGGTCGAGGGAATAATCAGCCCCAGCATTTT
>TRBV21-1|.|.|TRBJ2-7
CASSKASETSIYEQYF
TGTGCCAGCAGCAAAGCCTCTGAAACGTCGATTTACGAGCAGTACTTC
>TRBV4-2|.|TRBD1|TRBJ1-1
CASSQGDRGGTEAFF
TGTGCCAGCAGCCAAGGGGACAGGGGAGGAACTGAAGCTTTCTTT
>TRBV10-2|.|.|TRBJ2-7
CASSESKPGGSYF
TGCGCCAGCAGTGAGTCGAAGCCGGGGGGCTCGTACTTC
>TRBV12-2|.|.|TRBJ2-3
CASRSGLNRDIHRVADTQYF
TGTGCAAGTCGCTCAGGCTTAAACCGGGACATACACAGGGTTGCAGATACGCAGTATTTT
>TRBV28|.|.|TRBJ2-1
CASSLPPQYNEQFF
TGTGCCAGCAGTTTACCCCCCCAGTACAATGAGCAGTTCTTC
>TRBV28|.|.|TRBJ2-5
CASSWQETQYF
TGTGCCAGCAGTTGGCAAGAGACCCAGTACTTC
>TRBV7-9|.|TRBD2|TRBJ2-2
CASSQGTSGRTGELFF
TGTGCCAGCAGCCAAGGGACTAGCGGGAGGACCGGGGAGCTGTTTTTT
>TRBV9|.|TRBD2|TRBJ2-1
CASSGRTSGYNEQFF
TGTGCCAGCAGCGGACGGACTAGCGGATACAATGAGCAGTTCTTC
>TRBV29-1|.|TRBD1|TRBJ1-1
CSADRTGFGAFF
TGCAGCGCGGACCGGACAGGGTTCGGAGCTTTCTTT
>TRBV25-1|.|.|TRBJ2-5
CASSDTNQETQYF
TGTGCCAGCAGTGACACTAACCAAGAGACCCAGTACTTC
>TRBV5-5|.|.|TRBJ1-3
CASSLRTSSGNTIYF
TGTGCCAGCAGCTTGCGTACGTCCTCTGGAAACACCATATATTTT
>TRBV28|.|.|TRBJ2-7
CASRGGGPYEQYF
TGTGCCAGCAGAGGAGGGGGGCCCTACGAGCAGTACTTC
>TRBV5-4|.|TRBD1|TRBJ1-1
CATGDRGITEAFF
TGTGCCACCGGAGACAGGGGGATCACTGAAGCTTTCTTT
>TRBV18|.|.|TRBJ2-1
CASFGAGNEQFF
TGTGCCAGCTTCGGGGCCGGGAATGAGCAGTTCTTC
>TRBV5-1|.|.|TRBJ1-4
CASSPFGRAKTPFF
TGCGCCAGCAGCCCCTTTGGACGGGCTAAAACACCATTTTTT
>TRBV29-1|.|.|TRBJ2-6
CSVVGSGANVLTF
TGCAGCGTTGTGGGGTCCGGGGCCAACGTCCTGACTTTC
>TRBV19|once|TRBD2|TRBJ2-7
CASSIVGTSMHYEQYF
TGTGCCAGTAGTATAGTGGGGACTAGTATGCATTACGAGCAGTACTTC
>TRBV6-1|.|.|TRBJ2-1
CASTLGWGQFF
TGTGCCAGCACCCTCGGGTGGGGGCAGTTCTTC
>TRBV11-2|.|TRBD2|TRBJ2-3
CASSLGLAGRSTDTQYF
TGTGCCAGCAGCTTAGGACTAGCGGGACGTAGCACAGATACGCAGTATTTT
>TRBV5-4|.|TRBD1|TRBJ2-7
CASSDRDRVFYEQYF
TGTGCCAGCAGCGACCGGGACAGGGTTTTCTACGAGCAGTACTTC
>TRBV6-6|.|.|TRBJ2-6
CASEEAGANVLTF
TGTGCCAGCGAGGAGGCTGGGGCCAACGTCCTGACTTTC